This TCR beta chain is drawn from a study of T cell responses to AZD1222 COVID-19 vaccine. Study outcomes and limitations: Unmutated regions of variants are reportedly targeted by nearly half of spike-specific TCRs. Just a handful of AZD1222 recipients were seropositive at baseline. It was only after the peak T cell response that any repertoires were sampled. Vaccine-associated CD4 TCRs spanned spike, dominant at 160-218 and 743-854.

Measured with immunoSEQ multiplex PCR; TCRdb has only the in-frame clones, and not every one. The repertoire consists of some 190,000 clones, with 80% to 95% occurring once and the leading ten covering around 2%. CDR1 is LGHDT and CDR2 is YNNKEL in the germline V gene (reference sequence). J gave up 2 bases and V 3 bases, and 5 bases lay outside the gene matches. The CDR3 has 16 residues. Details on this clone: What it recognizes is unknown.

The genes are TRBV3-1 (or the pseudogene TRBV3-2) and TRBJ2-3, with 10 positions matching TRBD2. The sample here was peripheral blood, taken 28 days after the second AZD1222 dose. The clonotype comes from an adult who received the AZD1222 COVID-19 vaccine. CDR3 amino acids: CASSQSGRANTDTQYF. CDR3 in DNA: TGTGCCAGCAGCCAGAGCGGGAGGGCCAACACAGATACGCAGTATTTT.